The source of this T cell receptor beta chain is a study of spatial heterogeneity in lung cancer. This clonotype was observed a few times. Found in a library prepared for alpha chains, this beta chain is an off-target read, and its abundance has little meaning. MiXCR, run by TCRdb on the 5' RACE reads, gives a single entry per CDR3 protein. Found here are roughly 13,000 distinct CDR3 sequences, 3.9% of them singletons; the top ten hold 35% to 50%. V dropped 6 bases and J dropped 7; count of bases not matched to a gene: 5. CDR1 and CDR2 (germline): MNHNS, SASEGT. This CDR3 has 13 amino acids. The time point denotes: sample taken at primary tumor resection. Unsorted samples of tumor, nontumor lung or frozen PBMC had their whole RNA sequenced.

This sample comprised PBMCs, obtained at surgery. V and J are TRBV6-1 and TRBJ2-1; 8 bases align to TRBD1. This TCR derives from a male donor with early-stage non-small cell lung cancer. The CDR3 here is CASRAQGANEQFF. Here the CDR3 DNA reads TGTGCCAGCAGAGCGCAGGGGGCTAATGAGCAGTTCTTC.